The 21 T cell receptor beta chains listed next were all sequenced from one sample in a study of PD-L1 blockade in urothelial cancer. Assay: immunoSEQ multiplex PCR; the TCRdb copy retains only in-frame clones and omits some. The data contain tens of thousands of clones, roughly 84% of them seen just once; the ten biggest clones take up around a tenth. Noted time point: pretreatment peripheral blood. The sequencing here drew on PBMCs, taken around atezolizumab (anti-PD-L1) treatment. The source is a woman between 65 and 79 years old with urothelial cancer.

V gene TRBV18 combines with J gene TRBJ2-5, with D unclear. The CDR3 is 12 residues long. Germline V gene data show CDR1 as KGHSH and CDR2 as LQKENI. Trimming shortened V by 1 base and J by 5 bases, and 5 bases separated the two germline ends. The CDR3 sequence: CASSPLRETQYF. The CDR3 coding sequence is TGTGCCAGCTCACCACTGCGGGAGACCCAGTACTTC.

This sequence joins TRBV18 and TRBJ2-4; TRBD1 aligns across 9 bases. The junction had 8 bases not matched to a gene; V was cut back by 3 bases and J by 5 bases. Germline CDR1 reads KGHSH; CDR2 reads LQKENI. This CDR3 comprises 16 residues. CDR3 DNA sequence: TGTGCCAGCTCACCCTTGGACAGGGGAGACGAAAACATTCAGTACTTC. Translation gives CASSPLDRGDENIQYF.

The chain carries TRBV6-5 and TRBJ2-7; 7 bases are a match to TRBD1. Germline V lookup: CDR1 MNHEY, CDR2 SVGAGI. This CDR3 contains 13 residues. With 6 bases clipped from V and 7 bases from J, the junction kept 9 bases outside the gene matches. The CDR3 is CASRRNRGGEQYF. CDR3 DNA sequence: TGTGCCAGCAGGCGAAACAGGGGCGGAGAGCAGTACTTC.

In the case of this clone: Other DNA variants within this sample encode the same CDR3. The V gene is TRBV14, the J gene TRBJ2-3; D remains ambiguous. V lost 1 base and J lost 2, with 7 bases in between. Germline V lookup: CDR1 SGHDN, CDR2 FVKESK. The CDR3 spans 14 residues. Written as DNA, the CDR3 is TGTGCCAGCAGCCAAGGAAGACACACAGATACGCAGTATTTT. This sequence encodes CASSQGRHTDTQYF. The whole variable domain, remainder taken from reference TRBV14 and TRBJ2-3, is EAGVTQFPSHSVIEKGQTVTLRCDPISGHDNLYWYRRVMGKEIKFLLHFVKESKQDESGMPNNRFLAERTGGTYSTLKVQPAELEDSGVYFCASSQGRHTDTQYFGPGTRLTVL.

This clone was counted once. The V call is TRBV5-6, the J call TRBJ2-7; 7 bases are a match to TRBD1. The junction had 15 bases not matched to a gene; V was cut back by 1 base and J by 5 bases. Germline CDR1 reads SGHDT; CDR2 reads YYEEEE. This CDR3 is 17 amino acids long. CDR3: CASSLRFGQDVYDEQYF. The CDR3 coding sequence is TGTGCCAGCAGCTTGCGATTTGGACAGGATGTTTATGACGAGCAGTACTTC.

This chain links TRBV19 with TRBJ1-5; 9 bases line up with TRBD1. The CDR3 sequence is 15 residues long. The germline V gene has CDR1 LNHDA and CDR2 SQIVND (reference sequence). The J segment lost 7 bases and the V segment lost 5 bases, leaving 9 bases of the junction unmatched. This CDR3 reads CASSSQGARAQPQHF. As DNA, the CDR3 is TGTGCCAGTAGTTCACAGGGGGCGCGTGCCCAGCCCCAGCATTTT.

The genes are TRBV4-3 and TRBJ1-1; D gene unclear. The V and J ends lost 1 base and 8 bases respectively, with 17 bases between them. The CDR3 totals 15 residues. Germline V lookup: CDR1 LGHNA, CDR2 YSLEER. DNA of the CDR3: TGCGCCAGCAGCCAAGGGACGGGGAACGAGGTAGAAGCTTTCTTT. The encoded protein is CASSQGTGNEVEAFF.

This chain connects TRBV18 to TRBJ1-3, with TRBD1 identical over 7 bases. V trimming: 1 base; J trimming: 0 bases; junction bases outside the gene matches: 6. From germline, CDR1 is KGHSH and CDR2 LQKENI. The CDR3 spans 17 residues. This CDR3 is CASSPQDRSFSGNTIYF. The CDR3 DNA is TGTGCCAGCTCACCACAGGACAGGTCCTTCTCTGGAAACACCATATATTTT.

The V gene is TRBV19, the J gene TRBJ2-3, with 8 bases matching TRBD2. The ends lost 4 bases at V and 4 bases at J; junction bases unmatched: 7. This CDR3 comprises 15 residues. Per the germline V gene, CDR1 is LNHDA and CDR2 is SQIVND (reference sequence). CDR3 sequence reads: CASSTSAGVADTQYF. In nucleotides, the CDR3 is TGTGCCAGTAGTACGTCAGCGGGAGTGGCAGATACGCAGTATTTT.

V and J are TRBV11-2 and TRBJ2-7; D possibly corresponds to TRBD1 (6 bases). Germline CDR1 SGHAT, CDR2 FQNNGV. This CDR3 comprises 15 residues. Trimming left V 2 bases short and J 3 bases short, with 14 bases between. CDR3 coding DNA: TGTGCCAGCAGCTTATTGTCCAGGGGTCTCTACGAGCAGTACTTC. Protein: CASSLLSRGLYEQYF.

This clone was seen only a few times. The chain recombines TRBV5-4 with TRBJ2-7; D possibly corresponds to TRBD2 (6 bases). V was cut by 0 bases and J by 0 bases, with 10 bases left in between. CDR1 and CDR2 (germline): SGHNT, YYREEE (reference sequence). The CDR3 is 15 residues long. CDR3 coding DNA: TGTGCCAGCAGCTTGGGGGCGGGGAGCTCCTACGAGCAGTACTTC. Protein product: CASSLGAGSSYEQYF.

The gene calls are TRBV6-5 and TRBJ2-3; the D is unclear. V lost 5 bases to trimming and J lost 6 bases, with 15 bases between them. This CDR3 has 14 residues. The germline V gene has CDR1 MNHEY and CDR2 SVGAGI. The CDR3 region is CASSRALGLDTQYF. As DNA, the CDR3 is TGTGCCAGCAGTCGAGCGTTGGGTCTTGATACGCAGTATTTT.

Comment on this clone: The sample carries other DNA sequences with the same CDR3. The rearrangement joins TRBV29-1 to TRBJ1-5; 11 bases fit TRBD1. Germline V gene data show CDR1 as SQVTM and CDR2 as ANQGSEA. The CDR3 is made up of 13 amino acids. The V segment lost 6 bases and the J segment 5 bases; nucleotides outside the gene matches: 3. The CDR3 region has the DNA TGCAGCGTGGGACAGGGGGTTGATCAGCCCCAGCATTTT. Translated, it gives CSVGQGVDQPQHF.

This clone was detected only once. The rearrangement joins TRBV2 to TRBJ1-1; 9 bases agree with TRBD1. Germline values: CDR1 SNHLY, CDR2 FYNNEI. The CDR3 contains 14 residues. V lost 4 bases and J lost 4; bases outside the gene matches: 4. The DNA for the CDR3 is TGTGCCAGCAGTGGACAGGGGGTGAGCACTGAAGCTTTCTTT. Translated: CASSGQGVSTEAFF.

V is TRBV5-8 and J is TRBJ1-2, with D possibly matching TRBD1 (6 bases). The CDR3 extends over 16 amino acids. The V end lost 2 bases, the J end lost 0 bases, and 14 bases lay between the germline ends. Germline V gives CDR1 SGHTS, CDR2 YDEGEE. In DNA form, the CDR3 reads TGTGCCAGCAGCTTCAGGGGCTTGAGGACTAACTATGGCTACACCTTC. Amino acid sequence: CASSFRGLRTNYGYTF.

The chain couples TRBV10-2 to TRBJ2-7, with 11 nucleotides matching TRBD2. From germline, CDR1 is WSHSY and CDR2 SAAADI. J was trimmed by 2 bases and V by 6 bases; bases with no gene match: 3. This CDR3 region has 14 residues. CDR3 coding DNA: TGCGCCAGCAGGCTAGCGGGGGGACCCTACGAGCAGTACTTC. This codes for CASRLAGGPYEQYF.

V gene TRBV6-6 combines with J gene TRBJ2-7, with a weak D call TRBD2 (6 bases). The germline V gene encodes CDR1 MNHNY and CDR2 SVGAGI (reference sequence). The CDR3 extends over 15 amino acids. The V and J ends lost 4 bases and 3 bases respectively, with 16 bases between them. This chain's CDR3 is CASSSGGVGVYEQYF. For the CDR3, the DNA is TGTGCCAGCAGTTCAGGCGGGGTGGGGGTCTACGAGCAGTACTTC.

This chain links TRBV5-5 with TRBJ2-7; 8 bases map to TRBD1. The V segment lost 0 bases and the J segment 7 bases; nucleotides outside the gene matches: 12. The CDR3 has 16 residues. Germline loops: CDR1 SGHKS, CDR2 YYEKEE (reference sequence). CDR3 DNA: TGTGCCAGCAGCTTGGCCATGGACAGGGCAGTGGGTGAGCAGTACTTC. Translated, it gives CASSLAMDRAVGEQYF.

The sample holds one count of this clone. The chain employs TRBV9 and TRBJ1-4, with D possibly matching TRBD1 (5 bases). Between the trimmed V and J ends, which lost 2 bases and 4 bases, there was a span of 6 bases. Germline assignment: CDR1 SGDLS and CDR2 YYNGEE. This CDR3 contains 13 residues. CDR3 loop: CASSVGRNEKLFF. The CDR3 DNA follows: TGTGCCAGCAGCGTGGGGCGTAATGAAAAACTGTTTTTT.

This chain connects TRBV6-1 to TRBJ2-1; TRBD1 matches 8 bases. Germline CDR1 MNHNS, CDR2 SASEGT. This CDR3 is built from 15 residues. J gave up 4 bases and V 1 base, and 3 bases lay outside the gene matches. The CDR3, as DNA: TGTGCCAGCAGTGAAGGGTGGACAGGGTACAATGAGCAGTTCTTC. It specifies CASSEGWTGYNEQFF.

This clone was counted only a few times. V gene TRBV30 combines with J gene TRBJ2-3; maybe TRBD2 (7 bases). V lost 0 bases and J lost 3, with 16 bases in between. Germline CDR1 reads GTSNPN; CDR2 reads SVGIG (reference sequence). The CDR3 totals 16 residues. CDR3 coding DNA: TGTGCCTGGAGTGTACGAGGGGGGGGACGAACAGATACGCAGTATTTT. It encodes CAWSVRGGGRTDTQYF.